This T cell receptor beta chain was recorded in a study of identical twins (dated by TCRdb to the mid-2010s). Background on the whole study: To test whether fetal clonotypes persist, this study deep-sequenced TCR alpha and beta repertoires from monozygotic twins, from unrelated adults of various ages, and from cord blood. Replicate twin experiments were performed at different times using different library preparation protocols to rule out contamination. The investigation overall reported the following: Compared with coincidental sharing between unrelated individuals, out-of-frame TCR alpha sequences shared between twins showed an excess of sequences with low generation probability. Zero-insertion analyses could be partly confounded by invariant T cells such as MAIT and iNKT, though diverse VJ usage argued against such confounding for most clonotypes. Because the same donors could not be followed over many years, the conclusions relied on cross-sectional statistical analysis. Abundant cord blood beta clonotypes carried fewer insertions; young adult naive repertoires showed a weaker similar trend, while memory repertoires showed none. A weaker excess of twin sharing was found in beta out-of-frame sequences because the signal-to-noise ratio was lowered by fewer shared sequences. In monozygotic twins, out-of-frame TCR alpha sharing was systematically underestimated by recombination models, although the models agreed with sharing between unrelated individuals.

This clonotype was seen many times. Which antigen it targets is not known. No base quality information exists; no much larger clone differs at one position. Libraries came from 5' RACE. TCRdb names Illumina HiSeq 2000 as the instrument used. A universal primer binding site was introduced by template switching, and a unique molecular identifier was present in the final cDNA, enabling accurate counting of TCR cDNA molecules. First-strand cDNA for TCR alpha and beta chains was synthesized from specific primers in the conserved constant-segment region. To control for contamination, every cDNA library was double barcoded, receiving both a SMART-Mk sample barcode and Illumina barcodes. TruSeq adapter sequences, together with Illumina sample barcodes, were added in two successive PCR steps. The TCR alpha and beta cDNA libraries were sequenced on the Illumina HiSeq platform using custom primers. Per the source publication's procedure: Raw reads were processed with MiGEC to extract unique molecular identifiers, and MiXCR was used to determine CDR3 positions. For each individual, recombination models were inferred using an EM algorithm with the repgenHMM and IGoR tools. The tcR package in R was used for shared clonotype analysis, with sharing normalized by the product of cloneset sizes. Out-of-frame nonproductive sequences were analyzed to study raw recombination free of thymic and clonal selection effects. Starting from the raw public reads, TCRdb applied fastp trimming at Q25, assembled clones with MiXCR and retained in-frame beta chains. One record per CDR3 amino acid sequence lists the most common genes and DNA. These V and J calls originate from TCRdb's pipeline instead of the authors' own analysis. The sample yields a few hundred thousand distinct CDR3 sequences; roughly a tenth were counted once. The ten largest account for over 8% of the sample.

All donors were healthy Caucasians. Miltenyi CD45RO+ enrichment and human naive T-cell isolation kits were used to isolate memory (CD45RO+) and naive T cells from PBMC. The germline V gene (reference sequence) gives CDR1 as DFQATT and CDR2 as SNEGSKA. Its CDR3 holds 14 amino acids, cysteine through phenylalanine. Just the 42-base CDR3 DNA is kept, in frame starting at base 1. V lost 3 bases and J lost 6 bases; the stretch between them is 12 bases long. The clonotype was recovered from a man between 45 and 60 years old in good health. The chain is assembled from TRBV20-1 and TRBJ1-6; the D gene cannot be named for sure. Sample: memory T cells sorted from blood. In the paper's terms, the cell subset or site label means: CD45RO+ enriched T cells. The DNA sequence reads TGCAGTGCTAGCGTGGGGAGCCCTAATTCACCCCTCCACTTT. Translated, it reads CSASVGSPNSPLHF.